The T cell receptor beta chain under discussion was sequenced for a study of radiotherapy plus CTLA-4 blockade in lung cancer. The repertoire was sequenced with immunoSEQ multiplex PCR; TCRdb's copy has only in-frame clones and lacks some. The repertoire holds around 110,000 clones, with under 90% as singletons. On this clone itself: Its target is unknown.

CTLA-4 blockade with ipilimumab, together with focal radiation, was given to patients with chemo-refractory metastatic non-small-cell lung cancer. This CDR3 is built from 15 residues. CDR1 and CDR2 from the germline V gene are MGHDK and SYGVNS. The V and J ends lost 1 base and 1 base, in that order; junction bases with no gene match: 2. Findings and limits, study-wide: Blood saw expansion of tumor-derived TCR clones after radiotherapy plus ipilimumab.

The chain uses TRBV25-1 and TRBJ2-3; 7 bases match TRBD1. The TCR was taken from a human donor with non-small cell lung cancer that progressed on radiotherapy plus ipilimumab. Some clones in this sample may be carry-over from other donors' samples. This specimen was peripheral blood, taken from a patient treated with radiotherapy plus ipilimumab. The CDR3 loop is CASSELRGRTDTQYF. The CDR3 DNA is TGTGCCAGCAGTGAATTGAGGGGGCGCACAGATACGCAGTATTTT.